This TCR beta chain was recorded in a study of T cells after posttransplantation cyclophosphamide. Findings and caveats of the study: After PTCy, TRB diversity resembled that of CNI/methotrexate controls. Blood and skin or GI T cell repertoires showed limited TRB overlap.

Assay used: immunoSEQ multiplex PCR; TCRdb lists only in-frame clones, some missing. The sample contains some 25,000 clones, more than 70% of which appear only once. V gave up 6 bases and J gave up 1 base, with 12 bases separating them. Germline-derived CDR1 and CDR2 are MNHNY and SVGAGI (reference sequence). The CDR3 has 14 amino acids. Notes on this clone: Its antigen is still unknown.

This TCR was recovered from a woman aged 60 to 75 with a blood cancer, CMV-positive, and with a related stem cell donor. The chain joins TRBV6-6 to TRBJ1-1; the D gene is possibly TRBD1 (6 bases). Sequenced: PBMCs. CDR3 bases: TGTGCCAGCAGGATACAGGGTACGAACACTGAAGCTTTCTTT. This translates into CASRIQGTNTEAFF.